This TCR beta chain emerged from a study of T cells after yellow fever vaccination. Overall study findings and caveats: Researchers report a weaker secondary response that nonetheless peaked faster, day 5 versus 15.

After removal of 1 base from V and 6 bases from J, the junction contained 3 bases not matched to a gene. The CDR3 covers 14 residues. Per the germline V gene, CDR1 is SEHNR and CDR2 is FQNEAQ (reference sequence). This clonotype was observed at least ten times. The antigen is not known. 5'RACE template switching added a universal primer site and UMIs to TCR cDNA. Using its own MiXCR run on the 5' RACE reads, TCRdb lists one record per CDR3 protein. The repertoire holds about 340,000 distinct CDR3 sequences, with around 12% as singletons. The source material was CD4+ T cells sorted from PBMCs, sampled 15 days after the yellow fever booster vaccination. The genes are TRBV7-9 and TRBJ1-5, with TRBD1 matching 7 bases. This receptor was identified in a man between 18 and 29 years old who received the YFV17D yellow fever vaccine. The CDR3 coding sequence is TGTGCCAGCAGCTTAGGACAGGGAGGTCAGCCCCAGCATTTT. It encodes CASSLGQGGQPQHF. Drawing the rest from reference TRBV7-9 and TRBJ1-5, the complete variable domain is DTGVSQNPRHKITKRGQNVTFRCDPISEHNRLYWYRQTLGQGPEFLTYFQNEAQLEKSRLLSDRFSAERPKGSFSTLEIQRTEQGDSAMYLCASSLGQGGQPQHFGDGTRLSIL.